Listed below are T cell receptor beta chains from one sample, sequenced in a study of cytomegalovirus exposure and HLA in healthy donors. Assay: immunoSEQ multiplex PCR; the TCRdb copy retains only in-frame clones and omits some. The sample shows some 100,000 clones, around 73% of them seen only once. Sample: PBMCs. All receptors derive from a man aged 35 to 55 in good health and CMV-seronegative. CDR3s include the opening cysteine and the closing phenylalanine or tryptophan. The D gene is left open where the match is weak. Not every row has a clone size; where given, it reads once, few, many or a size class.

clone_size j_call d_call v_call cdr3_aa cdr3_nt
few TRBJ2-2 - TRBV9 CASNGAEGGELFF TGTGCCAGCAATGGGGCAGAAGGCGGGGAGCTGTTTTTT
- TRBJ2-5 TRBD2 TRBV4-1 CASRLRLAGGPETQYF TGCGCCAGCAGGCTCCGACTAGCGGGGGGGCCCGAGACCCAGTACTTC
- TRBJ2-1 TRBD2 TRBV5-1 CASRSWGGGLYNEQFF TGCGCCAGCAGGTCTTGGGGGGGAGGTCTTTACAATGAGCAGTTCTTC
- TRBJ2-5 TRBD2 TRBV9 CASSTSSGGQETQYF TGTGCCAGCAGCACCTCTAGCGGGGGGCAAGAGACCCAGTACTTC
- TRBJ1-6 TRBD1 TRBV25-1 CASSEPGGSSPLHF TGTGCCAGCAGTGAACCAGGGGGTAGTTCACCCCTCCACTTT
- TRBJ1-6 TRBD1 TRBV2 CASSWDSGNSPLHF TGTGCCAGCAGCTGGGACAGCGGCAATTCACCCCTCCACTTT
- TRBJ2-7 - TRBV19 CASSTTGGAYEQYF TGTGCCAGTAGTACGACCGGGGGAGCCTACGAGCAGTACTTC
- TRBJ2-7 TRBD1 TRBV4-3 CASSEGQGFYEQYF TGCGCCAGCAGCGAGGGACAGGGGTTCTACGAGCAGTACTTC
- TRBJ2-1 - TRBV4-1 CASSQAWGGPSNEQFF TGCGCCAGCAGCCAAGCGTGGGGGGGGCCCTCGAATGAGCAGTTCTTC
once TRBJ1-5 - TRBV19 CASKPTRDSNQPQHF TGTGCCAGTAAACCCACCCGGGATAGCAATCAGCCCCAGCATTTT
- TRBJ1-2 TRBD1 TRBV30 CACPAPHLTGTGEGGYTF TGTGCCTGCCCCGCCCCTCACCTCACCGGGACAGGGGAGGGAGGCTACACCTTC
once TRBJ1-2 - TRBV6-1 CASSDVGSYGYTF TGTGCCAGCAGTGATGTCGGGAGCTATGGCTACACCTTC
- TRBJ1-2 TRBD1 TRBV5-6 CASTIQGINYGYTF TGTGCCAGCACCATACAGGGGATAAACTATGGCTACACCTTC
once TRBJ1-5 TRBD1 TRBV6-1 CASSDRGGQPQHF TGTGCCAGCAGCGACAGGGGAGGCCAGCCCCAGCATTTT